The T cell receptor (beta chain) described here comes from a study of regulatory T cells in long-lasting Graves disease. Study-level information: Over 5 years of antithyroid drugs plus positive TSH receptor antibodies defined persistent Graves' disease.

Through Arm-PCR of CDR3 regions and iRepertoire HTBI primers, TCR beta libraries were built. TCRdb independently ran MiXCR on the multiplex PCR reads; one entry per CDR3 protein. The repertoire includes about 340,000 distinct CDR3 sequences, 20% of them detected once, and just under 30% sits in the top ten. The time point is: persistent/refractory GD, antithyroid drugs over 5 years with positive TRAb. There was RNA extracted from PBMCs, and the TCR library was made from it. This CDR3 has 13 amino acids. Per the germline V gene, CDR1 is MDHEN and CDR2 is SYDVKM. Trimming removed 5 bases at V and 3 bases at J, with 11 bases between. As concerns this clonotype: This could be a read error, since a much larger clone is one nucleotide away.

This chain uses TRBV28 with TRBJ2-7; unclear D gene. This TCR came from a female donor with Graves disease. The specimen was peripheral blood mononuclear cells (PBMCs), collected when the disease was refractory, from a patient treated with antithyroid drugs. Written as DNA, the CDR3 is TGTGCCAGCAGTCCCGGGCCCCACTACGAGCAGTACTTC. Encoded protein: CASSPGPHYEQYF. The complete variable domain, with remaining parts taken from reference TRBV28 and TRBJ2-7, reads DVKVTQSSRYLVKRTGEKVFLECVQDMDHENMFWYRQDPGLGLRLIYFSYDVKMKEKGDIPEGYSVSREKKERFSLILESASTNQTSMYLCASSPGPHYEQYFGPGTRLTVT.